This note documents a single T cell receptor (beta chain) sequence. Its antigen is still unknown. Every patient was affected by relapse after autologous stem cell transplantation, while exposure to brentuximab vedotin was not uniform. This sample was included in a study of PD-1 blockade in classical Hodgkin lymphoma. Findings and caveats of the study: Why the repertoires differ is still unclear, perhaps disease activity or prior therapy.

Measured with immunoSEQ multiplex PCR; TCRdb has only the in-frame clones, and not every one. The sample holds 47,000 or so clones, about three quarters seen once. Here the sequenced sample was peripheral blood mononuclear cells (PBMCs), taken at baseline. The TCR comes from a human donor with classical Hodgkin lymphoma.

The CDR3 DNA sequence: TGCGCCAGCAGCGAGAACGTTGGGGGGTCGAAGGAGACCCAGTACTTC. Translation gives CASSENVGGSKETQYF. The rearrangement uses TRBV5-1 and TRBJ2-5; TRBD2 might be the D (6 bases). The CDR3 contains 16 residues. Germline V gene sequence: CDR1 SGHRS, CDR2 YFSETQ. Trimming removed 4 bases at V and 5 bases at J, with 21 bases between.